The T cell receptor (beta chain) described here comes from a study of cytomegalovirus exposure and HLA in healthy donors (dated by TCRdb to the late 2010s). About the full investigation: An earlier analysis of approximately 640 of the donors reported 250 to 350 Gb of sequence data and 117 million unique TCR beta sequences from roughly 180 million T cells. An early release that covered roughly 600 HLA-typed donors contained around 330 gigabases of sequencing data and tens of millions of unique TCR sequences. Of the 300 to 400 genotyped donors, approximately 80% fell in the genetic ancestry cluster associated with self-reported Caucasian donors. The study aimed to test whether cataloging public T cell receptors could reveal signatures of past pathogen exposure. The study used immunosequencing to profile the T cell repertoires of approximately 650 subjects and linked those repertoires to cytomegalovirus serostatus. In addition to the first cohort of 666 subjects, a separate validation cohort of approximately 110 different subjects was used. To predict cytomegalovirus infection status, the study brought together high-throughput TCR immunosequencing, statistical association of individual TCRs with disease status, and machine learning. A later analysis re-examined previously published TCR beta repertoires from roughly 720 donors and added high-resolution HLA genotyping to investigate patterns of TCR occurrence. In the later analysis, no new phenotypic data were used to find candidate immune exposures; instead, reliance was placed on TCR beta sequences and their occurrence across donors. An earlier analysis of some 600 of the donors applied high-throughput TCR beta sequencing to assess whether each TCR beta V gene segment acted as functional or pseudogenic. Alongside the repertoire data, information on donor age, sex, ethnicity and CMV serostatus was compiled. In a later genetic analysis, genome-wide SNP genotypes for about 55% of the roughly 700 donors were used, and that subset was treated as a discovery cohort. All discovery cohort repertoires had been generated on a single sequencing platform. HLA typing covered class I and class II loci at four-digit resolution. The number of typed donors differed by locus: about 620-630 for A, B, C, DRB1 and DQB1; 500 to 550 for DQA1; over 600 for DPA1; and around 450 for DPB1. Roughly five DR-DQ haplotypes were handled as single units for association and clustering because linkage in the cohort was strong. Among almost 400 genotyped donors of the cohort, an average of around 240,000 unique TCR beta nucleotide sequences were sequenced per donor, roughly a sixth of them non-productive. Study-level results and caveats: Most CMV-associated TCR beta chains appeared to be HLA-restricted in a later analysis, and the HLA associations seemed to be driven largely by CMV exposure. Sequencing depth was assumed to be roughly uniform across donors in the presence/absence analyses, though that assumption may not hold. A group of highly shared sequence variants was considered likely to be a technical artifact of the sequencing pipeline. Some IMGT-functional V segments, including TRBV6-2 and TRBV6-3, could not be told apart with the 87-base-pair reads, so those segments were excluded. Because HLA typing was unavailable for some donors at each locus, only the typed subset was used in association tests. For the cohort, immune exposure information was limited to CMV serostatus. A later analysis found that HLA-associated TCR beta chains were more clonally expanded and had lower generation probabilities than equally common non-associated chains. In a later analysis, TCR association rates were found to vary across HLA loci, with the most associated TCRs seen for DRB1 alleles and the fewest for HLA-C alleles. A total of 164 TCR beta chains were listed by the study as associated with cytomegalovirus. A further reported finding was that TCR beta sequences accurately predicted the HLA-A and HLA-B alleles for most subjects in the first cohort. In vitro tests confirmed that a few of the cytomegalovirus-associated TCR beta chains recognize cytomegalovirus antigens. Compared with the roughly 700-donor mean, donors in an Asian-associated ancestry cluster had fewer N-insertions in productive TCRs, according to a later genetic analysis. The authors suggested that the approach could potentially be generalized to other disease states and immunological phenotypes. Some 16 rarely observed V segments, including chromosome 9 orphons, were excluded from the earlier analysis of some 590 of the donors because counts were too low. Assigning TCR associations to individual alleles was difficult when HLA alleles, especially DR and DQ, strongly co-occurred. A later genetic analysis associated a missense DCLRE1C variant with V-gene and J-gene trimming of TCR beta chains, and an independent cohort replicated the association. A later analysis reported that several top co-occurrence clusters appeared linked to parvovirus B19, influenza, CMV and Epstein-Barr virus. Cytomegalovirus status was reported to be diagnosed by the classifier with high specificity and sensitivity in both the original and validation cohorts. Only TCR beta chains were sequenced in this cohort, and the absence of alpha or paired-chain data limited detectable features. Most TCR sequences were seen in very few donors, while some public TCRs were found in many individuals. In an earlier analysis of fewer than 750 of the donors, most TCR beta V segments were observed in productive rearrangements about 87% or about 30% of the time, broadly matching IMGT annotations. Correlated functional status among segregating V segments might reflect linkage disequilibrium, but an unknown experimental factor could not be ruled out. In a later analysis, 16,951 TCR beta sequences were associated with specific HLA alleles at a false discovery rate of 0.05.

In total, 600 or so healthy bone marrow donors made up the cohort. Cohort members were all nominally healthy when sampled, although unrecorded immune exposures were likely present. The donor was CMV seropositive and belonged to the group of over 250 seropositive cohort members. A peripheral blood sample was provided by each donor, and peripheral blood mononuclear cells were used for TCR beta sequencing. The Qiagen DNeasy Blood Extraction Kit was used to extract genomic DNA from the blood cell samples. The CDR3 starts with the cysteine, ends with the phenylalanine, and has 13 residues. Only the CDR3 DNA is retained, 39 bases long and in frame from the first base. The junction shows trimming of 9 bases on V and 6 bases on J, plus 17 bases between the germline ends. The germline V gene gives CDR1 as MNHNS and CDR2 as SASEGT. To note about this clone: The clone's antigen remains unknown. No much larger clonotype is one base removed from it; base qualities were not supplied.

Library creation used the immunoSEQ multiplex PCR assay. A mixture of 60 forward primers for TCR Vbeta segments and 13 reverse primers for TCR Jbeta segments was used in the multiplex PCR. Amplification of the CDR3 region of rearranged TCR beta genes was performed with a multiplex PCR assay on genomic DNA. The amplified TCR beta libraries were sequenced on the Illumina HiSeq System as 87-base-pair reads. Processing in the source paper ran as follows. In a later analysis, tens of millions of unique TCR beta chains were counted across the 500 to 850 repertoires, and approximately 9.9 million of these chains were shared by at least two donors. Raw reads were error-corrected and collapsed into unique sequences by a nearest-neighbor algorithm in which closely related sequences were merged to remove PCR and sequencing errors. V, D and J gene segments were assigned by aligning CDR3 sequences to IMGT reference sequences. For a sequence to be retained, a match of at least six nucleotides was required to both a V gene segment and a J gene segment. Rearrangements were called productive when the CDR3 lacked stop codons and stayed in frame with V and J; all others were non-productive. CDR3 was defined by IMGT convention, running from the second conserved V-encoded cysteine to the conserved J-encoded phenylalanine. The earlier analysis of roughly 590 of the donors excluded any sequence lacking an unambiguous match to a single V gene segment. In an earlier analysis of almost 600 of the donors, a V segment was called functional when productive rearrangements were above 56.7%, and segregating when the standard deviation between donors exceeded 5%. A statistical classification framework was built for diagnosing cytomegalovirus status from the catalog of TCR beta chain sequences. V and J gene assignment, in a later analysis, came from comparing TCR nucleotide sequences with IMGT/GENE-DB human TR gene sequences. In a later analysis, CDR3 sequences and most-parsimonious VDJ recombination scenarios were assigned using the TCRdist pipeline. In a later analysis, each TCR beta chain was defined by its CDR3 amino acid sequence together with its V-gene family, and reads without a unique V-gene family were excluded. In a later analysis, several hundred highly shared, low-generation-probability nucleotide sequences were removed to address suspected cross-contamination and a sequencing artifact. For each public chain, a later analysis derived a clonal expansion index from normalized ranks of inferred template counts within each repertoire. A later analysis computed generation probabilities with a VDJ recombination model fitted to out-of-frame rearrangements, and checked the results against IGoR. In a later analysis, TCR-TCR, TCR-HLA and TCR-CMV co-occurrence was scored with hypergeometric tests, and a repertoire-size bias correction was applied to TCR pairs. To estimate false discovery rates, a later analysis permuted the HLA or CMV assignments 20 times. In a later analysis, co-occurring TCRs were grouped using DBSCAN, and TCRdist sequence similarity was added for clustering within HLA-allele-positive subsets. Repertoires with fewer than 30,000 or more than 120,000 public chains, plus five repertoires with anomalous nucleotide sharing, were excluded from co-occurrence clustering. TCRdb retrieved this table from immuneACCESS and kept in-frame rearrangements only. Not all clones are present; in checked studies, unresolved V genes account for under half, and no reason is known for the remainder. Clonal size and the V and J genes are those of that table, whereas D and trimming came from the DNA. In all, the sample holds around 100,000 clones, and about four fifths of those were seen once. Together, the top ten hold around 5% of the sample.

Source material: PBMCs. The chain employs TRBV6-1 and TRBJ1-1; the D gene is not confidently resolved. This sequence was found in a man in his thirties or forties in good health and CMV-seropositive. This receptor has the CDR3 CASRSLPQAEAFF. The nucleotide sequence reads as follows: TGTGCCAGTCGTTCGCTTCCCCAGGCTGAAGCTTTCTTT.